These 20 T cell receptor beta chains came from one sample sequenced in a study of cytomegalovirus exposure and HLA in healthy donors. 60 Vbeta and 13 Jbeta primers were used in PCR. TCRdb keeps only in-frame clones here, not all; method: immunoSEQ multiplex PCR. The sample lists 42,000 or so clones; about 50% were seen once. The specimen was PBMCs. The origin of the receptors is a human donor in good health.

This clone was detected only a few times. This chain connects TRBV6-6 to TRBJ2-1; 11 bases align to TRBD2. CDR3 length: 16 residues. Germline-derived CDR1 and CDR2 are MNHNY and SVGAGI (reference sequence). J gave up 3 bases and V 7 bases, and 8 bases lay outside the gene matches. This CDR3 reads CASNVWLAGGYNEQFF. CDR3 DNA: TGTGCCAGCAATGTCTGGCTAGCGGGAGGCTACAATGAGCAGTTCTTC.

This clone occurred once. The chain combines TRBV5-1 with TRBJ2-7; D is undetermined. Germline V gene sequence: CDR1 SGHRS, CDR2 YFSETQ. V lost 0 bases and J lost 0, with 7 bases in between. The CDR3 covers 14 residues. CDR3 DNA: TGCGCCAGCAGCTTGGCTAGGAGCTCCTACGAGCAGTACTTC. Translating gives CASSLARSSYEQYF.

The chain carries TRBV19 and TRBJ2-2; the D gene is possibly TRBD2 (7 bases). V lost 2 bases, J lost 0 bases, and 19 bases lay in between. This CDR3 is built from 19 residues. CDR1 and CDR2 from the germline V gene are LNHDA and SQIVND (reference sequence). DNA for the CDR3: TGTGCCAGTAGTATACGGGGGGCGGGCCTGGTGGCGAACACCGGGGAGCTGTTTTTT. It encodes CASSIRGAGLVANTGELFF.

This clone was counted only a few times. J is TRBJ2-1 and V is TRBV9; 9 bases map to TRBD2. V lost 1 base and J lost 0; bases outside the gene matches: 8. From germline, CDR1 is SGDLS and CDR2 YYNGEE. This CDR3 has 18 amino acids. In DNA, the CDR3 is TGTGCCAGCAGCGTACTTAGCGGGGGAAGGGGCTCCTACAATGAGCAGTTCTTC. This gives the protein CASSVLSGGRGSYNEQFF.

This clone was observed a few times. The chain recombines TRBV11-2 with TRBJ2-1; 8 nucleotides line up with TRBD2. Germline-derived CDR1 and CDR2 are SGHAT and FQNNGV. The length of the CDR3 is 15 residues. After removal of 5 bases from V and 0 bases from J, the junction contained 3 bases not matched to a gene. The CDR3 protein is CASSPGTSSYNEQFF. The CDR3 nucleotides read TGTGCCAGCAGCCCGGGGACTAGCTCCTACAATGAGCAGTTCTTC.

Here the CDR3 reads CAISEGEGRMNQPQHF. The DNA of the CDR3 is TGTGCCATCAGTGAAGGGGAGGGGAGGATGAATCAGCCCCAGCATTTT. This chain uses TRBV10-3 with TRBJ1-5; tentative D call: TRBD1 (5 bases). V was trimmed by 3 bases and J by 4 bases, leaving 16 bases between them. Germline V CDR1 and CDR2: ENHRY, SYGVKD. The CDR3 contains 16 residues.

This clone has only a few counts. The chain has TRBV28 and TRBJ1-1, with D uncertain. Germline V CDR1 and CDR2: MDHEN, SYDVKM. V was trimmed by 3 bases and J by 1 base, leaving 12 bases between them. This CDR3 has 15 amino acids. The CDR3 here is CASSFRLMPNTEAFF. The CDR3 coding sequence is TGTGCCAGCAGTTTTAGATTGATGCCGAACACTGAAGCTTTCTTT.

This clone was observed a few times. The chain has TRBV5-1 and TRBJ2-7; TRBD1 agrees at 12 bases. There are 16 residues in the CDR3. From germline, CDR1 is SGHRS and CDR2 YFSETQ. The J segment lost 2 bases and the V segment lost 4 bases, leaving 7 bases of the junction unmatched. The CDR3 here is CASSPTGTGGPYEQYF. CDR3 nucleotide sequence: TGCGCCAGCAGCCCAACCGGGACAGGGGGCCCCTACGAGCAGTACTTC.

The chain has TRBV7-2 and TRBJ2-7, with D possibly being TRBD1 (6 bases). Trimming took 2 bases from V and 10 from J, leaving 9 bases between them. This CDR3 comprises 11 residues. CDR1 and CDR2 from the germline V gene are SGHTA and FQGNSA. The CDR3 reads CASSLQGPQYF. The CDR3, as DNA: TGTGCCAGCAGCTTACAGGGGCCTCAGTACTTC. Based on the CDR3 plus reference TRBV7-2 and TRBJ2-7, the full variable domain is GAGVSQSPSNKVTEKGKDVELRCDPISGHTALYWYRQSLGQGLEFLIYFQGNSAPDKSGLPSDRFSAERTGGSVSTLTIQRTQQEDSAVYLCASSLQGPQYFGPGTRLTVT.

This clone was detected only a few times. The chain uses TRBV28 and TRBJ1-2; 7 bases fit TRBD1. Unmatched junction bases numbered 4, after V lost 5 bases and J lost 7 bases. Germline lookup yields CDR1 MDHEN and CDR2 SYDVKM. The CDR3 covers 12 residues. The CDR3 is CASSDRVAGYTF. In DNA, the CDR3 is TGTGCCAGCAGTGACAGGGTTGCTGGCTACACCTTC.

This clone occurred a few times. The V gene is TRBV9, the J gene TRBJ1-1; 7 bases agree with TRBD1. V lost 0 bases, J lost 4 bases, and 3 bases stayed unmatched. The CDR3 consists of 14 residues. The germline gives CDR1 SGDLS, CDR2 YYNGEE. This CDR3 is CASSVAQGTTEAFF. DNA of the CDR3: TGTGCCAGCAGCGTAGCACAGGGGACCACTGAAGCTTTCTTT.

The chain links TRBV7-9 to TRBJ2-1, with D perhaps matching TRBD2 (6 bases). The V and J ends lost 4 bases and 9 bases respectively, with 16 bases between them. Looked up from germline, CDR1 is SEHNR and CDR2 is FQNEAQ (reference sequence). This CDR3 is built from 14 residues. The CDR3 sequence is CASSWREARGEQFF. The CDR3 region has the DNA TGTGCCAGCAGCTGGCGGGAAGCGAGGGGTGAGCAGTTCTTC.

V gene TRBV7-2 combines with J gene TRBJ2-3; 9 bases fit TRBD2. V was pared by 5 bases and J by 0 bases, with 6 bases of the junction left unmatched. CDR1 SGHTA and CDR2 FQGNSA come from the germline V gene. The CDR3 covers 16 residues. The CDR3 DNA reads TGTGCCAGCAGCAGAAGGACTAGCGCAAGCACAGATACGCAGTATTTT. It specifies CASSRRTSASTDTQYF.

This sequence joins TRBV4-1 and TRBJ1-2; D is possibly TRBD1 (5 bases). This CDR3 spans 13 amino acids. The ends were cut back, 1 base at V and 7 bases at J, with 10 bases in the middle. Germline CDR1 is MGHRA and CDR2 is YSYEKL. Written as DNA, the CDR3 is TGCGCCAGCAGCCAAGGTCACCAGGGTGGCTACACCTTC. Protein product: CASSQGHQGGYTF.

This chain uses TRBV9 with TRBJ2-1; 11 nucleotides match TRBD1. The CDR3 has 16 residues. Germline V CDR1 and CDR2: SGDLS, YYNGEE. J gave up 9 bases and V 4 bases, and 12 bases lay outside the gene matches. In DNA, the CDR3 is TGTGCCAGCAGCCTCGGGGGGGACAGGGGGTTTACTGAGCAGTTCTTC. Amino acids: CASSLGGDRGFTEQFF.

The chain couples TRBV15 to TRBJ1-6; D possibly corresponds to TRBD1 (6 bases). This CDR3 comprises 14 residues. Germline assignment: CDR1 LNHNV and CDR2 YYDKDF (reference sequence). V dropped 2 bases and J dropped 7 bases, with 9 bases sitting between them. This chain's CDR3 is CATSRSRGNSPLHF. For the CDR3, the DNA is TGTGCCACCAGCAGAAGCAGGGGCAATTCACCCCTCCACTTT.

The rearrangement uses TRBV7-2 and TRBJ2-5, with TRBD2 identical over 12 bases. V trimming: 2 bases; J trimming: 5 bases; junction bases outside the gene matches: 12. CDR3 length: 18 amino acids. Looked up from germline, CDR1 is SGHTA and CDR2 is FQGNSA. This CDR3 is CASSLKSTSGSGRETQYF. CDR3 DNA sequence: TGTGCCAGCAGCTTAAAATCGACTAGCGGGAGCGGTAGGGAGACCCAGTACTTC.

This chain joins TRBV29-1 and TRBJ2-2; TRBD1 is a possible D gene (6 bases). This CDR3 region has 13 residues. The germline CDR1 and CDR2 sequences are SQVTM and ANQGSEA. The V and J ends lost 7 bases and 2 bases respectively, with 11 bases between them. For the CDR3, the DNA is TGCAGCGGCCGGGACACTAACACCGGGGAGCTGTTTTTT. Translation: CSGRDTNTGELFF.

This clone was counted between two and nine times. The CDR3 sequence: CASSFKGADNEKLFF. The CDR3 region has the DNA TGTGCCAGCAGTTTTAAGGGGGCCGACAATGAAAAACTGTTTTTT. The chain has TRBV27 and TRBJ1-4; 7 bases map to TRBD1. Trimming at V came to 3 bases and at J to 5 bases, leaving 6 bases not matched to a gene. The germline gives CDR1 MNHEY, CDR2 SMNVEV (reference sequence). The CDR3 has 15 residues.

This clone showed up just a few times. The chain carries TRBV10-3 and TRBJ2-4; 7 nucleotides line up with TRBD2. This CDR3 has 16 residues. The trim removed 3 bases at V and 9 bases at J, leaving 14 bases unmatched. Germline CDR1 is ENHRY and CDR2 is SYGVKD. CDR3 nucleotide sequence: TGTGCCATCAGTGAACACGGGTGGGAGGGGACGGGCATTCAGTACTTC. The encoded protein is CAISEHGWEGTGIQYF.